This entry features one TCR beta chain sequence. The CDR3 is 15 residues long. V lost 4 bases and J lost 5; bases outside the gene matches: 8. Germline V gives CDR1 MDHEN, CDR2 SYDVKM. Clones were read by immunoSEQ multiplex PCR, and TCRdb kept only the in-frame ones, dropping some. The sample lists a few hundred thousand clones; around 87% were seen once. The data belong to a study of blood T cell repertoires in COVID-19. The clonotype comes from a woman aged 18 to 35 with acute COVID-19. The sample was PBMCs or T cells enriched from blood (not recorded which). The rearrangement joins TRBV28 to TRBJ1-2; TRBD1 aligns across 9 bases. This CDR3 is CASSSRTGAGYGYTF. CDR3 in DNA: TGTGCCAGCAGTTCCAGGACAGGGGCGGGATATGGCTACACCTTC.